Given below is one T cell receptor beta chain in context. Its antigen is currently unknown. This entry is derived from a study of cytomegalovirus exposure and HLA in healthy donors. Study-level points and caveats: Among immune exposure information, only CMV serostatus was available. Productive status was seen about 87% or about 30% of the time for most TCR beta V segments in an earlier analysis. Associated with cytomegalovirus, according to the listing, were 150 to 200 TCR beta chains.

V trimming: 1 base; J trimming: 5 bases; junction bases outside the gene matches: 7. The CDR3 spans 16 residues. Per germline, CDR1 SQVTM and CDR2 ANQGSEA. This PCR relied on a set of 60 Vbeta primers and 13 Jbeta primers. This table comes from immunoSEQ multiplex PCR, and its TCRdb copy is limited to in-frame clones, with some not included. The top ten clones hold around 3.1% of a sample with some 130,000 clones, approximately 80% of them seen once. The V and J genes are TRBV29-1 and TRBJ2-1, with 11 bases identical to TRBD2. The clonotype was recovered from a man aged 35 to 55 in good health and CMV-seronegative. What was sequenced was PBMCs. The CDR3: CSVEGVTSGRDNEQFF. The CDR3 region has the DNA TGCAGCGTTGAAGGCGTAACTAGCGGGAGAGACAATGAGCAGTTCTTC.